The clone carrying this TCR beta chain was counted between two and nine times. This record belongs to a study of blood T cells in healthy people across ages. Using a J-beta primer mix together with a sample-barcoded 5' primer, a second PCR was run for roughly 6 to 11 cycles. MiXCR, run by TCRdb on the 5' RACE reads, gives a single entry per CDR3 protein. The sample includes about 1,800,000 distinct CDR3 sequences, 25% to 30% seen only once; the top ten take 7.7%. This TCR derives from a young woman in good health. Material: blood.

This CDR3 is CASSFDGYNQPQHF. CDR3 bases: TGCGCCAGCAGCTTTGACGGATACAATCAGCCCCAGCATTTT. The rearrangement links TRBV5-1 to TRBJ1-5; D remains unclear. Per germline, CDR1 SGHRS and CDR2 YFSETQ. The CDR3 sequence is 14 residues long. Deletions cut 2 bases from V and 3 bases from J, with 9 bases between.